These 20 T cell receptor beta chains originate from one sample sequenced in a study of post-analysis software for immune sequencing data. Incorporated into the TCR beta cDNA libraries were unique molecular identifiers, which served to reduce PCR and sequencing biases. TCRdb itself ran the PCR reads through MiXCR, one entry per CDR3 protein. The table has some 260,000 distinct CDR3 sequences, 35% to 45% seen once; the top ten hold under 5.5%. Broader study findings: Patients had higher frequencies than controls of roughly 5 TRBV segments, including TRBV5-6, TRBV5-1 and TRBV20-1.

Antigens for these TCRs are unknown. The sequencing input was blood. The receptors come from a girl aged 5-17 years with multiple sclerosis.

V gene TRBV2 combines with J gene TRBJ2-7; D gene uncertain. Between the trimmed V and J ends, which lost 6 bases and 6 bases, there was a span of 15 bases. Germline CDR1 is SNHLY and CDR2 is FYNNEI. The CDR3 spans 13 residues. Written as DNA, the CDR3 is TGTGCCAGCAGCCTAGGGCCGTCGGGCGAGCAGTACTTC. Amino acid sequence: CASSLGPSGEQYF.

To note about this clonotype: A much more abundant neighbour one base away suggests this may be a read error. This CDR3 is CSAHQNRDDQPQHF. DNA for the CDR3: TGCAGTGCTCACCAAAACAGAGACGATCAGCCCCAGCATTTT. This sequence joins TRBV20-1 and TRBJ1-5, with no clear D. V lost 5 bases and J 5 bases, leaving 16 bases between the germline ends. The CDR3 sequence is 14 residues long. Germline values: CDR1 DFQATT, CDR2 SNEGSKA (reference sequence).

As for this clonotype: A much bigger clone sits one base away, suggesting this may be a read error. The chain joins TRBV6-1 to TRBJ2-5, with D unresolved. The CDR3 has 13 residues. The germline V gene has CDR1 MNHNS and CDR2 SASEGT. Deletions cut 0 bases from V and 5 bases from J, with 7 bases between. The CDR3 bases are TGTGCCAGCAGTGAAGCCAGAGTTGAGACCCAGTACTTC. Protein: CASSEARVETQYF.

This clonotype appeared many times. V usage is TRBV6-6 and J usage is TRBJ2-5; tentatively, D is TRBD2 (6 bases). The CDR3 sequence is 12 residues long. From germline, CDR1 is MNHNY and CDR2 SVGAGI (reference sequence). V was clipped by 5 bases and J by 4 bases, with 8 bases between them. The CDR3 coding sequence is TGTGCCAGCAGTCGGGGGTTAGAGACCCAGTACTTC. It translates to CASSRGLETQYF.

This chain connects TRBV4-1 to TRBJ2-1; 8 bases agree with TRBD2. Germline V gene sequence: CDR1 MGHRA, CDR2 YSYEKL. Trimming took 2 bases from V and 0 from J; bases not matched to a gene: 12. The CDR3 sequence is 19 residues long. The CDR3 spells CASSQHRLAGRSSYNEQFF. DNA of the CDR3: TGCGCCAGCAGCCAACATCGGCTAGCGGGCAGGAGCTCCTACAATGAGCAGTTCTTC.

Of note for this clonotype: The CDR3 does not end in the conserved phenylalanine or tryptophan, so this is likely a read error. The DNA is omitted, as the CDR3 cannot be located on it reliably, and the CDR3 follows TCRdb's listing. This sequence joins TRBV12-3 or TRBV12-4 and TRBJ2-3. Termini included, the CDR3 measures 14 amino acids. The CDR3 spells CASSLSALTDAQYS.

The genes are TRBV20-1 and TRBJ2-7, with a tentative D call TRBD2 (5 bases). Germline loops: CDR1 DFQATT, CDR2 SNEGSKA (reference sequence). With 4 bases removed from V and 0 bases from J, the gap between germline ends came to 10 bases. The CDR3 has 13 amino acids. In nucleotides, the CDR3 is TGCAGTGCTAAGGCTGGGAGCTCCTACGAGCAGTACTTC. It is translated as CSAKAGSSYEQYF.

In its sample, this clonotype was seen many times. The V gene is TRBV20-1, the J gene TRBJ1-2; 7 nucleotides line up with TRBD1. The CDR3 runs 14 residues. V dropped 6 bases and J dropped 5; count of bases not matched to a gene: 12. Germline-derived CDR1 and CDR2 are DFQATT and SNEGSKA (reference sequence). The DNA of the CDR3 is TGCAGTGCGGGGACCGGGACAGATTTGTATGGCTACACCTTC. As protein: CSAGTGTDLYGYTF.

This clonotype was detected only a few times. A much larger clone lies one base from this, so it may be a read error. V gene TRBV7-3 combines with J gene TRBJ2-1; D gene ambiguous. The CDR3 is 13 residues long. CDR1 is SGHTA and CDR2 is FQGTGA in the germline V gene. The CDR3, as DNA: TGTGTCAGCAGCCCCACATGGGGCAATGAGCAGTTCTTC. Amino acids: CVSSPTWGNEQFF.

This clonotype was detected ten times or more. The chain carries TRBV6-1 and TRBJ1-6; D is unresolved. Trimming removed 6 bases from V and 0 bases from J, with 15 bases in between. This CDR3 region has 17 residues. CDR1 and CDR2 from the germline V gene are MNHNS and SASEGT. The CDR3: CASREPGGSSYNSPLHF. In DNA form, the CDR3 reads TGTGCCAGCAGAGAACCGGGTGGGAGCTCCTATAATTCACCCCTCCACTTT.

The chain uses TRBV4-3 and TRBJ2-5, with TRBD1 matching over 9 bases. V trimming: 0 bases; J trimming: 1 base; junction bases outside the gene matches: 6. The CDR3 consists of 17 residues. From germline, CDR1 is LGHNA and CDR2 YSLEER. Written as DNA, the CDR3 is TGCGCCAGCAGCCAAGAGGGGACAGGGAATTTCCAAGAGACCCAGTACTTC. Protein sequence: CASSQEGTGNFQETQYF.

This clonotype was seen many times. V and J are TRBV5-1 and TRBJ2-7; TRBD1 aligns across 7 bases. The germline V gene encodes CDR1 SGHRS and CDR2 YFSETQ. The V gene end was trimmed by 4 bases and the J gene end by 6 bases; junction bases not matched to a gene: 13. The CDR3 runs 15 residues. This CDR3 reads CASSPTSHRGTEQYF. CDR3 sequence (DNA): TGCGCCAGCAGCCCGACCTCTCACAGGGGCACCGAGCAGTACTTC.

Concerning this clonotype itself: With a much larger clone just one base away, this may be a read error. The chain employs TRBV7-9 and TRBJ1-1; possibly TRBD1 for D (6 bases). The CDR3 totals 16 residues. Germline values: CDR1 SEHNR, CDR2 FQNEAQ (reference sequence). The V end was cut by 2 bases, the J end by 4 bases, with 17 bases between. For the CDR3, the DNA is TGTGCCAGCAGCTTAACGTCGACAGGCTGGGCCACTGAAGCTTTCTTT. Encoded protein: CASSLTSTGWATEAFF.

A word on this clonotype: Its ends do not fully match the called genes, so a read error is possible. CDR3 bases: TGTGCCAGCAGTCCCGGGCTGGGCACCGACTCTGGGGCCAGCGTCCTGACTTTC. Translating it yields CASSPGLGTDSGASVLTF. The chain joins TRBV6-1 to TRBJ2-6; the D gene is possibly TRBD1 (5 bases). The CDR3 has 18 residues. Germline assignment: CDR1 MNHNS and CDR2 SASEGT.

This clonotype was seen at least ten times. The chain carries TRBV6-2 or TRBV6-3 and TRBJ2-1; D possibly uses TRBD1 or TRBD2 (6 bases each). This CDR3 has 19 residues. The germline gives CDR1 MNHEY, CDR2 SVGEGT. V gave up 1 base and J gave up 3 bases, with 22 bases separating them. CDR3 sequence: CASSYLRGTDRIDYNEQFF. In nucleotides, the CDR3 is TGTGCCAGCAGTTACTTGCGCGGGACTGACAGGATCGACTACAATGAGCAGTTCTTC.

This clonotype showed up many times. The CDR3 sequence: CSAGYRGSNEKLFF. CDR3 DNA: TGCAGCGCGGGCTACCGGGGAAGCAATGAAAAACTGTTTTTT. The chain joins TRBV29-1 to TRBJ1-4; D unclear. This CDR3 contains 14 residues. Germline V gene sequence: CDR1 SQVTM, CDR2 ANQGSEA. The ends were cut back, 7 bases at V and 5 bases at J, with 17 bases in the middle.

The chain recombines TRBV20-1 with TRBJ2-5, with unresolved D. The V gene lost 3 bases and the J gene lost 5 bases, with 7 bases spanning the gap. CDR3 length: 11 amino acids. Germline values: CDR1 DFQATT, CDR2 SNEGSKA (reference sequence). Here the CDR3 reads CSASPVETQYF. The CDR3 DNA follows: TGCAGTGCTAGCCCCGTGGAGACCCAGTACTTC.

In this sample, this clonotype turned up many times. The V gene is TRBV29-1, the J gene TRBJ1-2; weak D call: TRBD1 (6 bases). Between the trimmed V and J ends, which lost 8 bases and 7 bases, there was a span of 17 bases. This CDR3 contains 12 residues. Germline-derived CDR1 and CDR2 are SQVTM and ANQGSEA. CDR3 region: CSCAGGQRGYTF. CDR3 bases: TGCAGCTGCGCGGGGGGCCAACGTGGCTACACCTTC.

The sample holds a few counts of this clonotype. The chain uses TRBV5-1 and TRBJ2-1; 9 nucleotides line up with TRBD2. Germline assignment: CDR1 SGHRS and CDR2 YFSETQ. V trimming: 4 bases; J trimming: 2 bases; junction bases outside the gene matches: 1. The CDR3 sequence is 14 residues long. This CDR3 reads CASSPSGAYNEQFF. CDR3 nucleotides: TGCGCCAGCAGCCCTAGCGGGGCCTACAATGAGCAGTTCTTC. Drawing the rest from reference TRBV5-1 and TRBJ2-1, the complete variable domain is KAGVTQTPRYLIKTRGQQVTLSCSPISGHRSVSWYQQTPGQGLQFLFEYFSETQRNKGNFPGRFSGRQFSNSRSEMNVSTLELGDSALYLCASSPSGAYNEQFFGPGTRLTVL.

Notes on this clonotype: A much more abundant neighbour one base away suggests this may be a read error. The genes are TRBV7-9 and TRBJ2-1; D remains ambiguous. This CDR3 region has 12 residues. Germline V CDR1 and CDR2: SEHNR, FQNEAQ (reference sequence). The CDR3 DNA is TGTGCCATCAGCCCGTTCCACAATGAGCAGTTCTTC. Encoded protein: CAISPFHNEQFF.